What follows are 30 T cell receptor beta chains derived from one specimen sequenced in a study of T cell repertoires in cytomegalovirus infection. TCRdb reprocessed the reads with MiXCR, giving one entry per CDR3 protein. Of around 260,000 distinct CDR3 sequences detected, roughly 10% appear once; the ten largest clones hold over 13%. Sample: PBMCs. Receptors originate from a human donor in good health (CMV status not recorded). Some clones in this sample may be carry-over from other donors' samples.

The V call is TRBV29-1, the J call TRBJ1-3, with D hard to call. Trimming took 0 bases from V and 2 from J, leaving 8 bases between them. The CDR3 covers 14 residues. Germline V gene data show CDR1 as SQVTM and CDR2 as ANQGSEA. CDR3 amino acids: CSVEDDGTGNTIYF. The CDR3 DNA reads TGCAGCGTTGAAGATGATGGGACTGGAAACACCATATATTTT.

This clonotype was counted at least ten times. The CDR3 nucleotides are TGTGCCAGCAGTTTGCGCCAGGGGGCGGAAGCTTTCTTT. This sequence encodes CASSLRQGAEAFF. The V and J genes are TRBV12-3 or TRBV12-4 and TRBJ1-1; 8 bases line up with TRBD1. The CDR3 spans 13 residues. J was trimmed by 8 bases and V by 3 bases; bases with no gene match: 5.

This clonotype was picked up many times. This sequence joins TRBV7-2 and TRBJ1-1; no clear D gene. The germline gives CDR1 SGHTA, CDR2 FQGNSA. This CDR3 comprises 13 residues. V was pared by 5 bases and J by 5 bases, with 12 bases between. CDR3 protein: CASSPRTVTEAFF. In DNA, the CDR3 is TGTGCCAGCAGCCCGAGGACGGTTACTGAAGCTTTCTTT.

This clonotype occurred many times. V gene TRBV14 combines with J gene TRBJ2-5; D not resolved. The CDR3 extends over 18 amino acids. V was trimmed by 0 bases and J by 2 bases, leaving 19 bases between them. Germline V lookup: CDR1 SGHDN, CDR2 FVKESK. In DNA form, the CDR3 reads TGTGCCAGCAGCCAAGATATACGGCAGGCTCCTTCTCAAGAGACCCAGTACTTC. Encoded protein: CASSQDIRQAPSQETQYF. Full variable domain (remainder filled in from reference TRBV14 and TRBJ2-5): EAGVTQFPSHSVIEKGQTVTLRCDPISGHDNLYWYRRVMGKEIKFLLHFVKESKQDESGMPNNRFLAERTGGTYSTLKVQPAELEDSGVYFCASSQDIRQAPSQETQYFGPGTRLLVL.

This clonotype was observed many times. The rearrangement joins TRBV28 to TRBJ2-3, with TRBD2 matching 10 bases. The CDR3 is 16 residues long. Germline assignment: CDR1 MDHEN and CDR2 SYDVKM. The trim removed 4 bases at V and 0 bases at J, leaving 4 bases unmatched. Here the CDR3 reads CASSSSGGGSTDTQYF. In DNA form, the CDR3 reads TGTGCCAGCAGTTCGAGCGGGGGGGGGAGCACAGATACGCAGTATTTT. Based on the CDR3 plus reference TRBV28 and TRBJ2-3, the full variable domain is DVKVTQSSRYLVKRTGEKVFLECVQDMDHENMFWYRQDPGLGLRLIYFSYDVKMKEKGDIPEGYSVSREKKERFSLILESASTNQTSMYLCASSSSGGGSTDTQYFGPGTRLTVL.

This clonotype was recorded at least ten times. This chain uses TRBV7-8 with TRBJ2-5; perhaps TRBD2 as D (5 bases). V gave up 1 base and J gave up 2 bases, with 20 bases separating them. The CDR3 loop spans 18 amino acids. Germline V CDR1 and CDR2: SGHVS, FQNEAQ. The CDR3 bases are TGTGCCAGCAGCTTAGTCAGTAATTTGCAACTAGTTCAAGAGACCCAGTACTTC. Its protein product is CASSLVSNLQLVQETQYF.

This clonotype was picked up many times. This sequence joins TRBV19 and TRBJ1-4; perhaps TRBD1 as D (5 bases). CDR3 length equals 15 residues. The V end was cut by 3 bases, the J end by 7 bases, with 15 bases between. Germline CDR1 LNHDA, CDR2 SQIVND (reference sequence). CDR3: CASSIGVGRVEKLFF. The DNA of the CDR3 is TGTGCCAGTAGTATTGGGGTTGGCAGGGTTGAAAAACTGTTTTTT.

This clonotype occurred many times. V and J are TRBV7-2 and TRBJ1-1; 8 bases align to TRBD1. CDR1 is SGHTA, CDR2 FQGNSA, per germline. This CDR3 region has 17 residues. V lost 5 bases to trimming and J lost 6 bases; unmatched junction nucleotides: 17. In DNA form, the CDR3 reads TGTGCCAGCAGCCAGGGCAGACAGGGGAGAATAGGGTCTGAAGCTTTCTTT. This sequence encodes CASSQGRQGRIGSEAFF.

This clonotype has a handful of counts. J is TRBJ2-1 and V is TRBV20-1; TRBD2 agrees at 11 bases. This CDR3 region has 14 residues. Losses at the gene ends were 2 bases for V and 7 bases for J; bases not matched to a gene: 4. Germline loops: CDR1 DFQATT, CDR2 SNEGSKA (reference sequence). DNA of the CDR3: TGCAGTGCTAGAAGTAGCGGGGGGGCAAATGAGCAGTTCTTC. Its translation: CSARSSGGANEQFF.

The J gene is TRBJ1-2, the V gene TRBV6-5, with TRBD1 matching over 7 bases. Trimming took 4 bases from V and 5 from J; bases not matched to a gene: 10. The germline CDR1 and CDR2 sequences are MNHEY and SVGAGI. The CDR3 runs to 15 residues. This CDR3 reads CASSSPGQTTYGYTF. For the CDR3, the DNA is TGTGCCAGCAGTTCCCCGGGACAGACCACTTATGGCTACACCTTC.

At least ten counts were recorded for this clonotype. This chain connects TRBV7-2 to TRBJ2-5, with TRBD2 as a possible D gene (8 bases). V lost 6 bases to trimming and J lost 5 bases, with 16 bases between them. Per germline, CDR1 SGHTA and CDR2 FQGNSA. This CDR3 comprises 14 residues. CDR3 region: CASRSGQRGETQYF. CDR3 nucleotides: TGTGCCAGCAGGTCGGGACAGCGGGGGGAGACCCAGTACTTC. Supplemented by reference TRBV7-2 and TRBJ2-5, the full variable domain reads GAGVSQSPSNKVTEKGKDVELRCDPISGHTALYWYRQSLGQGLEFLIYFQGNSAPDKSGLPSDRFSAERTGGSVSTLTIQRTQQEDSAVYLCASRSGQRGETQYFGPGTRLLVL.

CDR3 DNA: TGTGCCAGCAGTTACGGGGGGTCCCCTACCTACAATGAGCAGTTCTTC. Residues: CASSYGGSPTYNEQFF. This chain links TRBV6-2 or TRBV6-3 with TRBJ2-1, with D maybe TRBD2 (6 bases). CDR3 length equals 16 residues. Per germline, CDR1 MNHEY and CDR2 SVGEGT. Trimming pared 2 bases from V and 2 bases from J, leaving 13 bases between.

This clonotype was seen many times. The chain has TRBV7-2 and TRBJ2-1; 8 nucleotides agree with TRBD1. The CDR3 has 16 residues. Germline trimming cut 5 bases from V and 8 bases from J; bases unmatched to any gene: 14. Per germline, CDR1 SGHTA and CDR2 FQGNSA. The CDR3 DNA is TGTGCCAGCAGCCGTAAGGGCAGGGGGCGAAATGATGAGCAGTTCTTC. This encodes CASSRKGRGRNDEQFF.

This clonotype occurred many times. This chain connects TRBV7-2 to TRBJ1-1, with D perhaps TRBD1 (6 bases). Trimming left V 4 bases short and J 0 bases short, with 12 bases between. The CDR3 sequence is 15 residues long. The germline CDR1 and CDR2 sequences are SGHTA and FQGNSA. The CDR3 is CASSSQGLLNTEAFF. In DNA form, the CDR3 reads TGTGCCAGCAGCTCACAGGGCTTACTGAACACTGAAGCTTTCTTT.

The sample holds a few counts of this clonotype. The chain joins TRBV18 to TRBJ1-6, with 10 positions matching TRBD1. The junction had 5 bases not matched to a gene; V was cut back by 1 base and J by 5 bases. Germline V lookup: CDR1 KGHSH, CDR2 LQKENI. This CDR3 has 17 residues. CDR3 in DNA: TGTGCCAGCTCACCACAGTCCGGGACAGGGGATAATTCACCCCTCCACTTT. This gives the protein CASSPQSGTGDNSPLHF.

This clonotype was found many times. This chain joins TRBV7-2 and TRBJ1-6; 7 nucleotides line up with TRBD1. The CDR3 has 12 residues. From germline, CDR1 is SGHTA and CDR2 FQGNSA. J lost 9 bases, V lost 8 bases, and 4 bases had no gene match. In DNA, the CDR3 is TGTGCCAGCCAGGGGGTGCGTTCACCCCTCCACTTT. Its protein product is CASQGVRSPLHF.

This clonotype was picked up many times. The CDR3 reads CASSHRAQGRETQYF. CDR3 nucleotides: TGTGCCAGCAGCCACCGGGCCCAGGGCCGGGAGACCCAGTACTTC. The chain couples TRBV7-2 to TRBJ2-5; the D gene is possibly TRBD1 (5 bases). Between the trimmed V and J ends, which lost 5 bases and 5 bases, there was a span of 18 bases. The CDR3 totals 15 residues. Germline CDR1 SGHTA, CDR2 FQGNSA.

In this sample, this clonotype turned up many times. The chain combines TRBV28 with TRBJ1-4, with a possible D match to TRBD1 (5 bases). The V and J ends lost 8 bases and 4 bases respectively, with 11 bases between them. CDR3 size: 13 residues. CDR1 and CDR2 (germline): MDHEN, SYDVKM. This chain's CDR3 is CASWGWDNEKLFF. The DNA for the CDR3 is TGTGCCAGCTGGGGGTGGGATAATGAAAAACTGTTTTTT.

This clonotype was seen a handful of times. The chain carries TRBV6-2 or TRBV6-3 and TRBJ2-3; D is possibly TRBD1 (6 bases). Trimming cost V 7 bases and J 2 bases, with 13 bases left between them. Germline values: CDR1 MNHEY, CDR2 SVGEGT. The CDR3 is made up of 14 amino acids. The DNA for the CDR3 is TGTGCCAGCATTCAGGACAGACTCACAGATACGCAGTATTTT. Translation: CASIQDRLTDTQYF.

This clonotype was counted ten times or more. The chain combines TRBV7-2 with TRBJ2-1; perhaps TRBD2 as D (5 bases). Germline assignment: CDR1 SGHTA and CDR2 FQGNSA. The CDR3 is 12 residues long. Trimming stripped 3 bases from V and 15 bases from J, with 15 bases between. The CDR3 DNA reads as TGTGCCAGCAGCTTGGAACTAGGCCGGTGGTTCTTC. Its translation is CASSLELGRWFF.

This clonotype was recorded at least ten times. This chain joins TRBV28 and TRBJ1-3; 9 bases fit TRBD1. CDR1 MDHEN and CDR2 SYDVKM come from the germline V gene. J gave up 4 bases and V 10 bases, and 8 bases lay outside the gene matches. There are 14 residues in the CDR3. The chain's CDR3 is CATTWTGAGNTIYF. The CDR3 DNA is TGTGCCACCACCTGGACAGGGGCAGGAAACACCATATATTTT.

Ten or more counts support this clonotype. The V and J genes are TRBV6-2 or TRBV6-3 and TRBJ1-5, with D perhaps TRBD1 (6 bases). The V gene's germline CDR1 is MNHEY and CDR2 SVGEGT. CDR3 length: 15 amino acids. V was cut by 6 bases and J by 2 bases, with 14 bases left in between. CDR3 in amino acids: CASSPDSLGNQPQHF. The DNA of the CDR3 is TGTGCCAGCAGCCCGGACAGTTTGGGCAATCAGCCCCAGCATTTT.

This clonotype was seen many times. The rearrangement links TRBV7-2 to TRBJ2-1; D might be TRBD1 (7 bases). This CDR3 spans 15 amino acids. The V gene lost 4 bases and the J gene lost 8 bases, with 18 bases spanning the gap. From germline, CDR1 is SGHTA and CDR2 FQGNSA. This chain's CDR3 is CASSSPAGGTHEQFF. CDR3 coding DNA: TGTGCCAGCAGCTCACCGGCAGGGGGGACACATGAGCAGTTCTTC.

Many counts were recorded for this clonotype. This chain connects TRBV7-6 to TRBJ2-1; 7 bases line up with TRBD2. The CDR3 runs to 18 residues. The germline V gene has CDR1 SGHVS and CDR2 FNYEAQ. V dropped 5 bases and J dropped 0; count of bases not matched to a gene: 13. The DNA of the CDR3 is TGTGCCAGCAGCCGATCAATTACCGGGACTACCTCCTACAATGAGCAGTTCTTC. The encoded protein is CASSRSITGTTSYNEQFF. The full variable domain, rest sourced from reference TRBV7-6 and TRBJ2-1, is GAGVSQSPRYKVTKRGQDVALRCDPISGHVSLYWYRQALGQGPEFLTYFNYEAQQDKSGLPNDRFSAERPEGSISTLTIQRTEQRDSAMYRCASSRSITGTTSYNEQFFGPGTRLTVL.

The chain recombines TRBV6-2 or TRBV6-3 with TRBJ2-3; 12 bases are shared with TRBD1. CDR1 MNHEY and CDR2 SVGEGT come from the germline V gene. V shed 6 bases, J shed 6 bases, and the junction held 10 bases outside the gene matches. The CDR3 has 16 residues. The CDR3 sequence is CASSPGGTGGIDTQYF. The CDR3 nucleotides read TGTGCCAGCAGCCCGGGCGGGACAGGGGGCATCGATACGCAGTATTTT.

Many counts were recorded for this clonotype. This chain uses TRBV7-2 with TRBJ2-7, with D perhaps TRBD1 (6 bases). Germline-derived CDR1 and CDR2 are SGHTA and FQGNSA. This CDR3 is 19 amino acids long. Trimming removed 4 bases at V and 4 bases at J, with 29 bases between. The CDR3: CASSSGSRRQATGGYEQYF. In DNA form, the CDR3 reads TGTGCCAGCAGCTCGGGATCCCGACGACAGGCGACAGGAGGTTACGAGCAGTACTTC.

This clonotype was found a few times. The genes are TRBV5-8 and TRBJ2-3; 10 bases match TRBD1. J was trimmed by 2 bases and V by 4 bases; bases with no gene match: 7. This CDR3 comprises 16 residues. Germline V CDR1 and CDR2: SGHTS, YDEGEE. CDR3 protein: CASSPGTGAYTDTQYF. DNA of the CDR3: TGTGCCAGCAGCCCCGGGACAGGGGCTTACACAGATACGCAGTATTTT.

This clonotype was counted at least ten times. The CDR3 DNA sequence: TGTGCCAGCAGTTCAGGGGTGAGATCCAATGAGCAGTTCTTC. It is translated as CASSSGVRSNEQFF. The chain couples TRBV7-2 to TRBJ2-1; TRBD1 might be the D (6 bases). The CDR3 sequence is 14 residues long. CDR1 and CDR2 (germline): SGHTA, FQGNSA. V was shortened by 6 bases and J by 6 bases, with 15 bases between the two germline ends.

Ten or more counts support this clonotype. The chain uses TRBV7-6 and TRBJ2-5, with D perhaps matching TRBD2 (5 bases). Between the trimmed V and J ends, which lost 6 bases and 5 bases, there was a span of 16 bases. This CDR3 is built from 14 residues. CDR1 is SGHVS, CDR2 FNYEAQ, per germline. The CDR3 loop reads CASRSSGPGETQYF. CDR3 sequence (DNA): TGTGCCAGCAGAAGCAGCGGTCCCGGGGAGACCCAGTACTTC. Full variable domain (rest looked up from reference TRBV7-6 and TRBJ2-5): GAGVSQSPRYKVTKRGQDVALRCDPISGHVSLYWYRQALGQGPEFLTYFNYEAQQDKSGLPNDRFSAERPEGSISTLTIQRTEQRDSAMYRCASRSSGPGETQYFGPGTRLLVL.

This clonotype appeared many times. This chain links TRBV7-9 with TRBJ2-7; no reliable D call. The V and J ends lost 3 bases and 1 base respectively, with 13 bases between them. The CDR3 has 15 residues. The germline V gene encodes CDR1 SEHNR and CDR2 FQNEAQ (reference sequence). As DNA, the CDR3 is TGTGCCAGCAGCTTCGGTACGGGTGCATCCTACGAGCAGTACTTC. Protein sequence: CASSFGTGASYEQYF.